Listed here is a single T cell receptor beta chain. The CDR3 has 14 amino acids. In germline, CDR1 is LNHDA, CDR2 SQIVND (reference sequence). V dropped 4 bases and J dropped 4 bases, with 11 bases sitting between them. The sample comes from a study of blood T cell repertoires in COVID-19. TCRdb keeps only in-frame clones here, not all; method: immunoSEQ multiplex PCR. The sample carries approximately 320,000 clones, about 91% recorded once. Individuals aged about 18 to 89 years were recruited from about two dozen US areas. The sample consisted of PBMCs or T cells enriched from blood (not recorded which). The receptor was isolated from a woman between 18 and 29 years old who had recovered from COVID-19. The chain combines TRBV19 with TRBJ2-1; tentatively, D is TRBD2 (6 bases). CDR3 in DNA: TGTGCCAGTAGTACGGGGGACGAATACAATGAGCAGTTCTTC. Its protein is CASSTGDEYNEQFF.